Presented here are 29 T cell receptor beta chains from one specimen sequenced in a study of Ad26.COV2.S vaccination and SARS-CoV-2 variants. Clones were read by immunoSEQ multiplex PCR, and TCRdb kept only the in-frame ones, dropping some. The table includes 350,000 to 400,000 clones, less than 90% detected once. The treatment is: roughly 20 received Ad26.COV2.S at low or high dose, single or two shots; roughly five received placebo; per-sample allocation not given. Following the first vaccine or placebo injection, samples were taken on day 63. The sample consisted of peripheral blood, taken in a trial of Ad26.COV2.S vaccine versus placebo. The source of these receptors is a person between 18 and 60 years old who received the Ad26.COV2.S COVID-19 vaccine or a placebo.

The V call is TRBV5-4, the J call TRBJ2-1; D is possibly TRBD2 (6 bases). The CDR3 sequence is 15 residues long. Deletions cut 4 bases from V and 2 bases from J, with 13 bases between. Germline CDR1 and CDR2: SGHNT and YYREEE (reference sequence). The CDR3 coding sequence is TGTGCCAGCAGCACCGGGACTGGAACCTACAATGAGCAGTTCTTC. This sequence encodes CASSTGTGTYNEQFF.

The chain employs TRBV5-6 and TRBJ2-3; 7 bases line up with TRBD1. Per germline, CDR1 SGHDT and CDR2 YYEEEE. V trimming: 2 bases; J trimming: 3 bases; junction bases outside the gene matches: 6. CDR3 size: 15 residues. The CDR3 DNA sequence: TGTGCCAGCAGCTTTAAAATCAGGGGGACAGATACGCAGTATTTT. Amino acids: CASSFKIRGTDTQYF.

The chain recombines TRBV7-9 with TRBJ2-7; D uncertain. Germline CDR1 is SEHNR and CDR2 is FQNEAQ (reference sequence). V dropped 1 base and J dropped 2 bases, with 6 bases sitting between them. This CDR3 has 13 amino acids. The chain's CDR3 is CASSLVQAYEQYF. Written as DNA, the CDR3 is TGTGCCAGCAGCTTAGTCCAGGCCTACGAGCAGTACTTC.

The chain recombines TRBV6-2 or TRBV6-3 with TRBJ2-2; 9 nucleotides agree with TRBD2. V dropped 5 bases and J dropped 6; count of bases not matched to a gene: 4. There are 14 residues in the CDR3. Germline-derived CDR1 and CDR2 are MNHEY and SVGEGT. In DNA form, the CDR3 reads TGTGCCAGCAGTCCACGCGGGGGGGCCGGGGAGCTGTTTTTT. Translation: CASSPRGGAGELFF.

The CDR3 DNA follows: TGTGCCAGCAGCGCCTCGGGAGGTGACGGGCCCTTCTACGAGCAGTACTTC. Translating it yields CASSASGGDGPFYEQYF. The chain links TRBV2 to TRBJ2-7, with 7 bases matching TRBD2. The germline V gene has CDR1 SNHLY and CDR2 FYNNEI. The CDR3 spans 17 residues. Trimming cost V 6 bases and J 3 bases; bases outside gene matches: 17.

The CDR3 bases are TGCGCCAGCAGCTTGGCGGGACAGCAAGAGACCCAGTACTTC. Amino acids: CASSLAGQQETQYF. V and J are TRBV5-1 and TRBJ2-5; 7 bases line up with TRBD1. Unmatched junction bases numbered 1, after V lost 0 bases and J lost 2 bases. CDR3 length equals 14 residues. CDR1 is SGHRS and CDR2 is YFSETQ in the germline V gene.

The V and J genes are TRBV5-1 and TRBJ1-4; 8 bases match TRBD1. CDR1 SGHRS and CDR2 YFSETQ come from the germline V gene. The CDR3 runs 15 residues. Trimming took 2 bases from V and 8 from J; bases not matched to a gene: 8. For the CDR3, the DNA is TGCGCCAGCAGCTTACAGACAGGGGTTAGGGAAAAACTGTTTTTT. Residues: CASSLQTGVREKLFF. Filled out from reference TRBV5-1 and TRBJ1-4, the complete variable domain reads KAGVTQTPRYLIKTRGQQVTLSCSPISGHRSVSWYQQTPGQGLQFLFEYFSETQRNKGNFPGRFSGRQFSNSRSEMNVSTLELGDSALYLCASSLQTGVREKLFFGSGTQLSVL.

The chain has TRBV29-1 and TRBJ2-5, with 7 bases that match TRBD2. In germline, CDR1 is SQVTM, CDR2 ANQGSEA. J lost 3 bases, V lost 4 bases, and 8 bases had no gene match. This CDR3 contains 14 residues. The CDR3 is CSVGRAGLEETQYF. In nucleotides, the CDR3 is TGCAGCGTTGGTCGAGCGGGGTTGGAAGAGACCCAGTACTTC. Full variable domain (remainder filled in from reference TRBV29-1 and TRBJ2-5): SAVISQKPSRDICQRGTSLTIQCQVDSQVTMMFWYRQQPGQSLTLIATANQGSEATYESGFVIDKFPISRPNLTFSTLTVSNMSPEDSSIYLCSVGRAGLEETQYFGPGTRLLVL.

J is TRBJ2-2 and V is TRBV7-9; 11 nucleotides line up with TRBD2. J lost 4 bases, V lost 1 base, and 8 bases had no gene match. The CDR3 is 18 amino acids. Germline lookup yields CDR1 SEHNR and CDR2 FQNEAQ (reference sequence). Here the CDR3 DNA reads TGTGCCAGCAGCTTAGTCCGACTAGCGGGGACCCTCACCGGGGAGCTGTTTTTT. This codes for CASSLVRLAGTLTGELFF. Based on the CDR3 plus reference TRBV7-9 and TRBJ2-2, the full variable domain is DTGVSQNPRHKITKRGQNVTFRCDPISEHNRLYWYRQTLGQGPEFLTYFQNEAQLEKSRLLSDRFSAERPKGSFSTLEIQRTEQGDSAMYLCASSLVRLAGTLTGELFFGEGSRLTVL.

The chain recombines TRBV10-1 with TRBJ2-1; 10 positions match TRBD1. This CDR3 contains 15 residues. V lost 2 bases to trimming and J lost 9 bases; unmatched junction nucleotides: 7. The germline CDR1 and CDR2 sequences are WNHNN and SYGVQD (reference sequence). This CDR3 reads CASSEAPGQGIEQFF. The CDR3 coding sequence is TGCGCCAGCAGTGAGGCCCCGGGACAGGGGATTGAGCAGTTCTTC.

V usage is TRBV19 and J usage is TRBJ2-1; TRBD1 is a possible D gene (6 bases). CDR3 length: 15 amino acids. The germline V gene has CDR1 LNHDA and CDR2 SQIVND (reference sequence). V was cut by 6 bases and J by 4 bases, with 16 bases left in between. The CDR3 spells CASRSRGGLYNEQFF. DNA for the CDR3: TGTGCCAGTAGGTCCCGTGGGGGCCTTTACAATGAGCAGTTCTTC.

The chain couples TRBV19 to TRBJ2-1; D gene ambiguous. The V gene's germline CDR1 is LNHDA and CDR2 SQIVND (reference sequence). V was trimmed by 10 bases and J by 0 bases, leaving 13 bases between them. This CDR3 region has 14 residues. CDR3 in amino acids: CATQDLSSYNEQFF. Written as DNA, the CDR3 is TGTGCCACCCAAGACCTAAGCTCCTACAATGAGCAGTTCTTC.

This sequence joins TRBV3-1 (or the pseudogene TRBV3-2) and TRBJ2-7; 8 bases line up with TRBD2. V dropped 2 bases and J dropped 7; count of bases not matched to a gene: 10. Germline V CDR1 and CDR2: LGHDT, YNNKEL (reference sequence). CDR3 length equals 15 residues. CDR3 residues: CASSQIGGAGNEQYF. CDR3 DNA sequence: TGTGCCAGCAGCCAAATCGGGGGGGCAGGGAATGAGCAGTACTTC.

The rearrangement joins TRBV6-5 to TRBJ1-1, with a tentative D call TRBD1 (6 bases). With 0 bases removed from V and 7 bases from J, the gap between germline ends came to 12 bases. Germline loops: CDR1 MNHEY, CDR2 SVGAGI. The CDR3 has 14 amino acids. CDR3 region: CASSYSTGMGEAFF. The CDR3 nucleotides read TGTGCCAGCAGTTACTCAACAGGGATGGGTGAAGCTTTCTTT.

There are a few counts of this clone. The chain is built from TRBV5-1 and TRBJ1-6; perhaps TRBD1 as D (6 bases). Per germline, CDR1 SGHRS and CDR2 YFSETQ. Trimming shortened V by 0 bases and J by 7 bases, and 17 bases separated the two germline ends. The CDR3 extends over 17 amino acids. The DNA of the CDR3 is TGCGCCAGCAGCTTGGTATCCCCAGGGGAAGGAAATTCACCCCTCCACTTT. Its protein product is CASSLVSPGEGNSPLHF.

The chain combines TRBV5-4 with TRBJ1-5; 9 bases align to TRBD1. Germline CDR1 is SGHNT and CDR2 is YYREEE (reference sequence). CDR3 size: 14 residues. The junction had 4 bases not matched to a gene; V was cut back by 5 bases and J by 4 bases. The CDR3 sequence: CASSLQGANQPQHF. The CDR3 DNA reads as TGTGCCAGCAGTCTACAGGGGGCGAATCAGCCCCAGCATTTT.

The chain couples TRBV4-1 to TRBJ2-2; TRBD2 matches at 10 bases. Looked up from germline, CDR1 is MGHRA and CDR2 is YSYEKL. J gave up 7 bases and V 4 bases, and 9 bases lay outside the gene matches. The CDR3 covers 16 residues. CDR3: CASSLHQRGGNGELFF. The CDR3 DNA sequence: TGCGCCAGCAGCCTGCACCAGCGGGGGGGCAACGGGGAGCTGTTTTTT.

The chain uses TRBV6-5 and TRBJ1-1; TRBD1 agrees at 8 bases. V lost 6 bases and J lost 0; bases outside the gene matches: 6. Per the germline V gene, CDR1 is MNHEY and CDR2 is SVGAGI. This CDR3 contains 15 residues. The CDR3 coding sequence is TGTGCCAGCAGGAGGACAGGGATGGTGAACACTGAAGCTTTCTTT. Protein product: CASRRTGMVNTEAFF.

V and J are TRBV2 and TRBJ1-1; tentatively, D is TRBD1 (6 bases). The germline V and J ends were trimmed by 7 bases and 0 bases, with 12 bases remaining between them. The germline V gene encodes CDR1 SNHLY and CDR2 FYNNEI. CDR3 length: 14 residues. CDR3 nucleotides: TGTGCCAGCAATTCGGGGACACTGAACACTGAAGCTTTCTTT. Encoded protein: CASNSGTLNTEAFF.

This chain joins TRBV2 and TRBJ2-2; D possibly corresponds to TRBD2 (7 bases). V dropped 4 bases and J dropped 3 bases, with 12 bases sitting between them. This CDR3 is built from 15 residues. The germline gives CDR1 SNHLY, CDR2 FYNNEI. This CDR3 is CASSVGGADTGELFF. CDR3 DNA: TGTGCCAGCAGTGTTGGGGGGGCCGACACCGGGGAGCTGTTTTTT.

The chain is built from TRBV11-3 and TRBJ2-1; no definite D call. The CDR3 runs to 12 residues. CDR1 is SGHNT, CDR2 YENEEA, per germline. Trimming removed 4 bases at V and 5 bases at J, with 6 bases between. The CDR3 region has the DNA TGTGCCAGCAGCTCCTTGGACAATGAGCAGTTCTTC. Its translation: CASSSLDNEQFF.

The chain has TRBV6-2 or TRBV6-3 and TRBJ2-7, with no clear D. The length of the CDR3 is 15 residues. V was clipped by 0 bases and J by 2 bases, with 11 bases between them. Germline V CDR1 and CDR2: MNHEY, SVGEGT. CDR3 nucleotide sequence: TGTGCCAGCAGTTACTCGACTGACACACCCTACGAGCAGTACTTC. This translates into CASSYSTDTPYEQYF.

In its sample, this clone was seen once. The chain carries TRBV7-2 and TRBJ2-1; 7 positions agree with TRBD2. This CDR3 region has 15 residues. Trimming at V came to 6 bases and at J to 5 bases, leaving 10 bases not matched to a gene. Per germline, CDR1 SGHTA and CDR2 FQGNSA. The CDR3 is CASRSGGGNNNEQFF. CDR3 in DNA: TGTGCCAGCAGATCGGGCGGGGGTAATAACAATGAGCAGTTCTTC. The full variable domain, in which reference TRBV7-2 and TRBJ2-1 provide the parts outside the CDR3, is GAGVSQSPSNKVTEKGKDVELRCDPISGHTALYWYRQSLGQGLEFLIYFQGNSAPDKSGLPSDRFSAERTGGSVSTLTIQRTQQEDSAVYLCASRSGGGNNNEQFFGPGTRLTVL.

This chain joins TRBV7-6 and TRBJ1-3; perhaps TRBD1 as D (5 bases). V was clipped by 5 bases and J by 3 bases, with 14 bases between them. CDR1 is SGHVS and CDR2 is FNYEAQ in the germline V gene. There are 15 residues in the CDR3. CDR3 coding DNA: TGTGCCAGCAGCCCCCAGACCGACAGTGGAAACACCATATATTTT. Its translation: CASSPQTDSGNTIYF.

The chain uses TRBV19 and TRBJ1-4, with a possible D match to TRBD1 (5 bases). This CDR3 comprises 14 residues. The germline CDR1 and CDR2 sequences are LNHDA and SQIVND (reference sequence). Trimming stripped 8 bases from V and 3 bases from J, with 13 bases between. The CDR3 DNA sequence: TGTGCCAGTGGGTCAGGGCGACCTAATGAAAAACTGTTTTTT. Its translation: CASGSGRPNEKLFF.

The V call is TRBV6-5, the J call TRBJ2-7; D perhaps matches TRBD1 (5 bases). There are 14 residues in the CDR3. The germline CDR1 and CDR2 sequences are MNHEY and SVGAGI. V lost 2 bases and J lost 4, with 12 bases in between. The CDR3: CASSYGHPGYEQYF. CDR3 bases: TGTGCCAGCAGTTACGGACACCCAGGGTACGAGCAGTACTTC.

For the CDR3, the DNA is TGTGCCAGTAGTATTGTGACAGGGGACGGACCCCAGCATTTT. It specifies CASSIVTGDGPQHF. The chain is built from TRBV19 and TRBJ1-5, with TRBD1 identical over 8 bases. The CDR3 length is 14 residues. The germline CDR1 and CDR2 sequences are LNHDA and SQIVND (reference sequence). V lost 3 bases and J lost 10; bases outside the gene matches: 8.

This chain connects TRBV5-1 to TRBJ2-1; D not certain. The CDR3 has 15 residues. CDR1 and CDR2 from the germline V gene are SGHRS and YFSETQ. Trimming took 5 bases from V and 0 from J, leaving 12 bases between them. As DNA, the CDR3 is TGCGCCAGCAGTTTACCTAGGAGCTCCTACAATGAGCAGTTCTTC. It is translated as CASSLPRSSYNEQFF. Supplemented by reference TRBV5-1 and TRBJ2-1, the full variable domain reads KAGVTQTPRYLIKTRGQQVTLSCSPISGHRSVSWYQQTPGQGLQFLFEYFSETQRNKGNFPGRFSGRQFSNSRSEMNVSTLELGDSALYLCASSLPRSSYNEQFFGPGTRLTVL.

This chain links TRBV14 with TRBJ2-2, with 7 bases identical to TRBD1. This CDR3 spans 16 amino acids. From germline, CDR1 is SGHDN and CDR2 FVKESK. Trimming at V came to 4 bases and at J to 7 bases, leaving 12 bases not matched to a gene. The CDR3 nucleotides read TGTGCCAGCAGCCGACTTTGGGGCAGGGGGAACGGGGAGCTGTTTTTT. This translates into CASSRLWGRGNGELFF.